A selection of T cell receptor beta chains follows, all from one sample in a study of regulatory T cells in long-lasting Graves disease. TCRdb redid the calling of the multiplex PCR reads with MiXCR, one entry per CDR3 protein. The sample records roughly 560,000 distinct CDR3 sequences, roughly a sixth being singletons. These data were also filed under a second study, of T cells in Graves' hyperthyroidism and ophthalmopathy.

The source material was peripheral blood mononuclear cells (PBMCs), sampled at new diagnosis, from a patient treated with antithyroid drugs. Receptor source: a woman aged 35 to 59 with Graves disease. CDR3s include the opening cysteine and the closing phenylalanine or tryptophan. A D gene is named only where the DNA matches it firmly. The listing skips clone size in some rows; elsewhere it reads once, few, many or a size class.

CDR3 protein: CSARTGLSPLHF
CDR3 DNA: TGCAGTGCTAGGACAGGTCTTTCACCCCTCCACTTT
J gene: TRBJ1-6
D gene: .
clone size: many
V gene: TRBV20-1

CDR3 protein: CASSLGPEFGTEAFF
CDR3 DNA: TGTGCCAGCAGCTTGGGGCCGGAGTTCGGCACTGAAGCTTTCTTT
J gene: TRBJ1-1
D gene: .
clone size: few
V gene: TRBV28

CDR3 protein: CASSLLRSNQPQHF
CDR3 DNA: TGTGCCAGCAGCTTACTTCGAAGCAATCAGCCCCAGCATTTT
J gene: TRBJ1-5
D gene: .
clone size: many
V gene: TRBV7-8

CDR3 protein: CATVGQGVFEKLFF
CDR3 DNA: TGTGCCACCGTCGGACAGGGGGTTTTTGAAAAACTGTTTTTT
J gene: TRBJ1-4
D gene: TRBD1
clone size: .
V gene: TRBV24-1

CDR3 protein: CAISGSGGYEQYF
CDR3 DNA: TGTGCCATCAGTGGATCGGGCGGATACGAGCAGTACTTC
J gene: TRBJ2-7
D gene: .
clone size: many
V gene: TRBV10-3

CDR3 protein: CASSRSSGDYNEQFF
CDR3 DNA: TGTGCTAGCAGCCGATCTAGCGGGGATTACAATGAGCAGTTCTTC
J gene: TRBJ2-1
D gene: TRBD2
clone size: few
V gene: TRBV7-7

CDR3 protein: CASGKGGGTDTQYF
CDR3 DNA: TGCGCCAGCGGCAAAGGGGGCGGCACAGATACGCAGTATTTT
J gene: TRBJ2-3
D gene: TRBD1
clone size: many
V gene: TRBV5-1

CDR3 protein: CATSDLPTGLADTGELFF
CDR3 DNA: TGTGCCACCAGTGATTTGCCCACGGGACTAGCTGACACCGGGGAGCTGTTTTTT
J gene: TRBJ2-2
D gene: TRBD2
clone size: .
V gene: TRBV24-1

CDR3 protein: CASSPPSFYEQYF
CDR3 DNA: TGTGCCAGCTCACCACCTAGCTTCTACGAGCAGTACTTC
J gene: TRBJ2-7
D gene: .
clone size: many
V gene: TRBV18

CDR3 protein: CASSGGNDGYTF
CDR3 DNA: TGTGCCAGCAGCGGGGGTAACGATGGCTACACCTTC
J gene: TRBJ1-2
D gene: .
clone size: .
V gene: TRBV7-9

CDR3 protein: CASSQFQRGEGSPLHF
CDR3 DNA: TGCGCCAGCAGCCAATTCCAGCGGGGGGAAGGTTCACCCCTCCACTTT
J gene: TRBJ1-6
D gene: .
clone size: few
V gene: TRBV4-1

CDR3 protein: CASSLRAGFTDTQYF
CDR3 DNA: TGTGCCAGCAGTTTACGCGCGGGCTTCACAGATACGCAGTATTTT
J gene: TRBJ2-3
D gene: .
clone size: many
V gene: TRBV12-3/TRBV12-4

CDR3 protein: CASSNTGVYGYTF
CDR3 DNA: TGTGCCAGCAGCAACACAGGAGTTTATGGCTACACCTTC
J gene: TRBJ1-2
D gene: .
clone size: many
V gene: TRBV12-3/TRBV12-4

CDR3 protein: CASSLGLATSTDTQYF
CDR3 DNA: TGTGCCAGCAGCCTGGGACTAGCCACCTCCACAGATACGCAGTATTTT
J gene: TRBJ2-3
D gene: TRBD2
clone size: many
V gene: TRBV7-6

CDR3 protein: CAIRGGQVNEQFF
CDR3 DNA: TGTGCCATCAGGGGGGGCCAGGTCAATGAGCAGTTCTTC
J gene: TRBJ2-1
D gene: .
clone size: .
V gene: TRBV10-3

CDR3 protein: CASSGGVPGELFF
CDR3 DNA: TGCGCCAGCTCCGGAGGGGTGCCCGGGGAGCTGTTTTTT
J gene: TRBJ2-2
D gene: .
clone size: .
V gene: TRBV5-1

CDR3 protein: CSATGQGYTEAFF
CDR3 DNA: TGCAGCGCCACGGGACAGGGCTACACTGAAGCTTTCTTT
J gene: TRBJ1-1
D gene: TRBD1
clone size: few
V gene: TRBV20-1

CDR3 protein: CASSSSGPITGYTF
CDR3 DNA: TGTGCCAGCAGCTCGTCGGGGCCGATCACGGGCTACACCTTC
J gene: TRBJ1-2
D gene: .
clone size: .
V gene: TRBV7-9

CDR3 protein: CASSRGTSGGSDTQYF
CDR3 DNA: TGTGCCAGCTCCCGGGGGACTAGCGGGGGCTCAGATACGCAGTATTTT
J gene: TRBJ2-3
D gene: TRBD2
clone size: many
V gene: TRBV5-4

CDR3 protein: CASSSGTHADEQFF
CDR3 DNA: TGTGCCAGCAGCTCAGGGACCCACGCTGATGAGCAGTTCTTC
J gene: TRBJ2-1
D gene: .
clone size: many
V gene: TRBV7-3

CDR3 protein: CASSRQGGSAEAFF
CDR3 DNA: TGTGCCAGCAGCAGGCAGGGGGGTAGTGCTGAAGCTTTCTTT
J gene: TRBJ1-1
D gene: TRBD1
clone size: few
V gene: TRBV7-9

CDR3 protein: CASSLSSGGTEAFF
CDR3 DNA: TGTGCCAGCAGTTTATCGAGCGGGGGAACTGAAGCTTTCTTT
J gene: TRBJ1-1
D gene: .
clone size: .
V gene: TRBV27

CDR3 protein: CATHMAPHRGYTF
CDR3 DNA: TGTGCCACCCACATGGCCCCACATAGGGGCTACACCTTC
J gene: TRBJ1-2
D gene: .
clone size: few
V gene: TRBV2

CDR3 protein: CASSFGQIYEQYF
CDR3 DNA: TGTGCCAGCAGTTTTGGACAGATATACGAGCAGTACTTC
J gene: TRBJ2-7
D gene: .
clone size: many
V gene: TRBV12-3/TRBV12-4

CDR3 protein: CASSPGTGFGHEQYF
CDR3 DNA: TGTGCCAGCAGCCCGGGGACAGGGTTCGGCCACGAGCAGTACTTC
J gene: TRBJ2-7
D gene: TRBD1
clone size: .
V gene: TRBV3-1

CDR3 protein: CASSRDRGRETEAFF
CDR3 DNA: TGTGCCAGCAGCCGGGACAGGGGGCGGGAGACTGAAGCTTTCTTT
J gene: TRBJ1-1
D gene: TRBD1
clone size: many
V gene: TRBV3-1

CDR3 protein: CASSSGQGASNIQYF
CDR3 DNA: TGTGCCAGCAGTTCGGGACAGGGGGCTTCAAACATTCAGTACTTC
J gene: TRBJ2-4
D gene: TRBD1
clone size: many
V gene: TRBV28

CDR3 protein: CSVVRRGASYEQYF
CDR3 DNA: TGCAGCGTTGTGAGGCGGGGGGCCTCCTACGAGCAGTACTTC
J gene: TRBJ2-7
D gene: TRBD2
clone size: many
V gene: TRBV29-1

CDR3 protein: CASSEERTGLYVAGELFF
CDR3 DNA: TGTGCCAGCAGTGAAGAACGGACAGGGCTTTATGTAGCCGGGGAGCTGTTTTTT
J gene: TRBJ2-2
D gene: TRBD1
clone size: many
V gene: TRBV6-1

CDR3 protein: CSVVRGLWNTEAFF
CDR3 DNA: TGCAGCGTCGTAAGGGGGCTGTGGAACACTGAAGCTTTCTTT
J gene: TRBJ1-1
D gene: TRBD1
clone size: .
V gene: TRBV29-1

CDR3 protein: CASSQGWGRSTDTQYF
CDR3 DNA: TGTGCCAGCAGCCAAGGCTGGGGCAGGAGCACAGATACGCAGTATTTT
J gene: TRBJ2-3
D gene: .
clone size: few
V gene: TRBV3-1